This T cell receptor beta chain was observed in a study of T cells after yellow fever vaccination. V lost 3 bases and J 0 bases, leaving 8 bases between the germline ends. The CDR3 is 15 amino acids. Germline-derived CDR1 and CDR2 are LGHDT and YNNKEL (reference sequence). This clonotype was seen many times. TCRdb passed the 5' RACE reads through MiXCR, listing each CDR3 protein once. The table lists around 590,000 distinct CDR3 sequences, more than 9% of them singletons. The receptor comes from a man between 25 and 39 years old who received the YFV17D yellow fever vaccine. The sequenced sample was PBMCs, obtained on the day of the yellow fever booster vaccination. The chain links TRBV3-1 to TRBJ2-2; D is ambiguous. CDR3 protein: CASSQTSPNTGELFF. The CDR3 DNA follows: TGTGCCAGCAGCCAGACTTCCCCGAACACCGGGGAGCTGTTTTTT.